This T cell receptor beta chain emerged from a study of molecular identifiers for immune sequencing clone quantification listed by TCRdb under 2018. Background on the whole study: For a replicate experiment, RNA from around 20,000 or 100,000 naive CD8 T cells was divided into five aliquots, and four of the five aliquots were sequenced. This methods study used CD8 T cells to benchmark TCR RNA copy counting and molecular-identifier clustering-based TCR repertoire sequencing (MIDCIRS).

Libraries of naive CD8 T cells were built from anywhere between roughly 17,000 and 1,100,000 sorted cells, with 10%, 30% or 50% of the purified RNA used. Naive CD8 T cells, defined as CD8+CD4-CCR7+CD45RA+, were FACS-sorted into RLT Plus buffer on a BD FACSAria II. To test detection sensitivity, Jurkat RNA equal to around 10 TCR copies was added to samples of about 20,000-1,000,000 naive CD8 T cells. CD8 T cells were enriched with RosetteSep CD8+ T Cell Enrichment Cocktail and Ficoll-Paque, followed by ACK red cell lysis. The receptor library was made with PCR. The sequencing machine was an Illumina HiSeq 4000. Preparation of bulk TCR libraries followed a previously described approach, with the TCR primers listed in Table S5. Total RNA was purified with the Qiagen AllPrep DNA/RNA kit. Before analysis, reads from multiple sequencing runs of one library were combined. As for the authors' bioinformatics: Only reads with exact TCR constant sequence were kept, trimmed to 150 nt, and grouped by their 12-nt molecular barcodes. Reads in each barcode group were sub-clustered using a 15% Levenshtein threshold, and a quality-weighted consensus sequence was built for each RNA molecule. Non-functional sequences were excluded, and lower-count sequences lying one edit away from another sequence were also excluded. Based on fitting two negative binomial distributions, any barcode sub-cluster with under 20% of the maximum read count was discarded. TCRdb redid the processing of the public reads, applying fastp at Q25 and MiXCR, and retained in-frame beta chains. Records with the same CDR3 protein are collapsed into one entry carrying the most frequent genes and DNA. The V and J calls and clone size are TCRdb's, not the authors'. The sample profile shows about 640,000 distinct CDR3 sequences; approximately 20% of them were found once. The top ten clonotypes cover about 0.9% of the sample.

This clonotype was observed at least ten times. Its antigen specificity is not known. Base qualities are missing; no much larger clone stands one base away. The CDR3 spans 13 residues, from the cysteine through the phenylalanine. Of all the DNA, just the CDR3 is kept, 39 bases in frame from base 1. The germline ends are 10 bases apart after V is trimmed by 5 bases and J by 2 bases. What the study reported, not specific to this receptor: When barcode sub-clustering was not used, chimeric consensus sequences inflated TCR diversity, with chimeras reaching as high as 47%. Even against a background of one million naive CD8 T cells, spiked-in Jurkat TCR RNA amounting to a single cell's worth was reported to be detectable. In CMV-specific effector cells, clones with more than 20 RNA copies contained over 99% of molecules, whereas in naive cells such clones contained under 1% of molecules. About 3 recovered TCR RNA copies per cell were obtained by modeling, versus approximately 10 by digital PCR, implying a capture efficiency of 25% to 30%. Highly expanded clone sizes could be underestimated if identical TCR molecules share a barcode. The naive libraries included spiked-in Jurkat TCR RNA (roughly 9 copies' worth), and this RNA is not part of the donor repertoire.

The receptor comes from a human donor in good health. Some libraries in this study had Jurkat cell RNA spiked in. Sequenced input: naive CD8+ T cells from blood, with Jurkat cell RNA spiked in. The sample's cell subset or site, from its label and the paper: FACS-sorted CD8+CD4-CCR7+CD45RA+ naive T cells. The chain links TRBV12-3 or TRBV12-4 with TRBJ2-7; TRBD1 is a possible D gene, resting on 5 matching bases. For the CDR3, the sequence is CASSRRQPYEQYF. The DNA sequence is as follows: TGTGCCAGCAGTCGGAGACAGCCCTACGAGCAGTACTTC.